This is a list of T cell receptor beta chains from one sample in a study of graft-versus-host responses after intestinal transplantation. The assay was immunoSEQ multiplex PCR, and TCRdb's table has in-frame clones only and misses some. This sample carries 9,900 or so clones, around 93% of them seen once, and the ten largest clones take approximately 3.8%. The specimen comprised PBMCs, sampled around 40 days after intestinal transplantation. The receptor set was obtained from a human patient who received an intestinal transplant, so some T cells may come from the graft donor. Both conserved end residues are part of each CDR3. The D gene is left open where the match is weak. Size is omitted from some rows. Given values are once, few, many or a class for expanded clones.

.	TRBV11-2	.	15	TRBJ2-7	TGTGCCAGCAGCTTAGATACCCTGAGCTCCTACGAGCAGTACTTC	CASSLDTLSSYEQYF
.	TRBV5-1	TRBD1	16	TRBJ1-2	TGCGCCAGCAGCTTGTGGGGCACGGGACAGTCAGATGGCTACACCTTC	CASSLWGTGQSDGYTF
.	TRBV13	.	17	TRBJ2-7	TGTGCCAGCAGCTTAGGCCTTGTTGGCCTAGGGGGGAGTTATCAGTACTTC	CASSLGLVGLGGSYQYF
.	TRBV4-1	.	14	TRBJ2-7	TGCGCCAGCAGCCAAGATGGGGGGGCGGAGGAGCAGTACTTC	CASSQDGGAEEQYF
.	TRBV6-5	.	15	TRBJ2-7	TGTGCCAGCAGTCCCCGCGGTACCGCGACCCACGAGCAGTACTTC	CASSPRGTATHEQYF
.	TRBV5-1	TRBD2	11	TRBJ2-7	TGCGCCAGCAGCGGGGGGGAAAAGCAGTACTTC	CASSGGEKQYF
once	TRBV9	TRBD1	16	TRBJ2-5	TGTGCCAGCAGCGCAGGGACAGGGGGAGAGTTGGAGACCCAGTACTTC	CASSAGTGGELETQYF
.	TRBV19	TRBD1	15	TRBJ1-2	TGTGCCAGTACCCCAAACGACAGGGCTAACTATGGCTACACCTTC	CASTPNDRANYGYTF
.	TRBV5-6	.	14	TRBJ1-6	TGTGCCAGCAGCCCTTGGGGCTATAATTCACCCCTCCACTTT	CASSPWGYNSPLHF
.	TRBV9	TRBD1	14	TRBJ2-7	TGTGCCAGCAGCCTCGGGGACAGCTCCTACGAGCAGTACTTC	CASSLGDSSYEQYF
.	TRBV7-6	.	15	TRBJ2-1	TGTGCCAGCAGCTTAGGTGGGAAGGGATACAATGAGCAGTTCTTC	CASSLGGKGYNEQFF
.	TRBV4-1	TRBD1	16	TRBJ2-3	TGCGCCAGCAGCGACCGGGACAGGGTCTTTGAGGATACGCAGTATTTT	CASSDRDRVFEDTQYF
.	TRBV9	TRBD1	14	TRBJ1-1	TGTGCCAGCAGCCCCGACAGGGTGGGGATTGAAGCTTTCTTT	CASSPDRVGIEAFF
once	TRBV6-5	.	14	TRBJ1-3	TGTGCCACCGCCAGGGGCTTGAGTGGAAACACCATATATTTT	CATARGLSGNTIYF
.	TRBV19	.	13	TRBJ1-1	TGTGCCAGTAGTATCACAATGAACACTGAAGCTTTCTTT	CASSITMNTEAFF
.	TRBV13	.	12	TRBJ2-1	TGTGCCAGCAGCTTAGGTGGGAGTGAGCAGTTCTTC	CASSLGGSEQFF
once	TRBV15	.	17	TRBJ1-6	TGTGCCACCAGCAGAGATAATTGGGGGACCTTGAATTCACCCCTCCACTTT	CATSRDNWGTLNSPLHF
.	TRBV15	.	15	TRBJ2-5	TGTGCCACCGCCATGGGGGGACAGAGACAAGAGACCCAGTACTTC	CATAMGGQRQETQYF
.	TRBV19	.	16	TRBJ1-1	TGTGCCAGTAGTATAGAGGGCAGGGGACCGAACACTGAAGCTTTCTTT	CASSIEGRGPNTEAFF
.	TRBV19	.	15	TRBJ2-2	TGTGCCAGTACCGAACGATCTATGGACACCGGGGAGCTGTTTTTT	CASTERSMDTGELFF
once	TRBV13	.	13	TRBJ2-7	TGTGCCAGCAGCTTACATGGGACCTACGAGCAGTACTTC	CASSLHGTYEQYF
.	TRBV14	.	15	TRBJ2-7	TGTGCCAGCAGTCCTGGGGGCGCTGGGGCCTACGAGCAGTACTTC	CASSPGGAGAYEQYF
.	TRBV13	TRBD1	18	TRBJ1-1	TGTGCCAGCAGCCCCCCGTTTGGGACAGGGGCAATGAACACTGAAGCTTTCTTT	CASSPPFGTGAMNTEAFF
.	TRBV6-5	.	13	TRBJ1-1	TGTGCCAGCAGTTACTCGGGACACACTGAAGCTTTCTTT	CASSYSGHTEAFF
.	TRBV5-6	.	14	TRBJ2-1	TGTGCCAGCATCAGGGCTGGGGGGTATTATGAGCAGTTCTTC	CASIRAGGYYEQFF
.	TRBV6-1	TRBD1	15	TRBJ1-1	TGTGCCAGCAGGGAGGGACAGGGGTTGAACGCTGAAGCTTTCTTT	CASREGQGLNAEAFF
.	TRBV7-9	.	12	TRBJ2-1	TGTGCCAGCAGCCCAGGCCCCCGCGAGCAGTTCTTC	CASSPGPREQFF
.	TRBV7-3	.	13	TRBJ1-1	TGTGCCAGCAGCCCCCAGGGAAACACTGAAGCTTTCTTT	CASSPQGNTEAFF
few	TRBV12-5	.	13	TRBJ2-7	TGTGCTACCCTCCCTGGGTTTGGAGGCGAGCAGTACTTC	CATLPGFGGEQYF
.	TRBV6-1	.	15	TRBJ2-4	TGTGCCAGCAGTGAAGTGTCCAGGGGACGGAACATTCAGTACTTC	CASSEVSRGRNIQYF
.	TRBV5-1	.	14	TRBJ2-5	TGCGCCAGCAGCTTGGGAGGCAGCCAAGAGACCCAGTACTTC	CASSLGGSQETQYF
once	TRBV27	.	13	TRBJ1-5	TGTGCCAGCACCCCAGGGGCAGGTCAGCCCCAGCATTTT	CASTPGAGQPQHF
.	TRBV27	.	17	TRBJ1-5	TGTGCCAGCAGTTTGACGGGGGCCGGGGTTAGCAATCAGCCCCAGCATTTT	CASSLTGAGVSNQPQHF
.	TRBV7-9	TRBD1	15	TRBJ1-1	TGTGCCAGCAGCTTGGCGACAGGGAGGAACACTGAAGCTTTCTTT	CASSLATGRNTEAFF
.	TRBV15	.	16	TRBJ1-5	TGTGCCACCAGCAGAGATCTAGGGTATAGCAATCAGCCCCAGCATTTT	CATSRDLGYSNQPQHF
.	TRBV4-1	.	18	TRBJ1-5	TGCGCCAGCAGCCAAGAGGGGGTCAGGGAAACGAGCAATCAGCCCCAGCATTTT	CASSQEGVRETSNQPQHF
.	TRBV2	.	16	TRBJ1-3	TGTGCCAGCAGTAAAGAACAGGGTGGTGCTGGAAACACCATATATTTT	CASSKEQGGAGNTIYF
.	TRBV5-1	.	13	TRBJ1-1	TGCGCCAGCAGCTTGGCAGGGAACACTGAAGCTTTCTTT	CASSLAGNTEAFF
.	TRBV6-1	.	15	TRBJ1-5	TGTGCCAGCAGCCCGAGTCTAGGCGGCAATCAGCCCCAGCATTTT	CASSPSLGGNQPQHF
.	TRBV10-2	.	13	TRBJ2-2	TGCGCCAGCAGTGAGTACCTGCCTGGGGAGCTGTTTTTT	CASSEYLPGELFF
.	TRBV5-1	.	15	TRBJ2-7	TGCGCCAGCAGCTTACTGGTAGGGGGCTCCTACGAGCAGTACTTC	CASSLLVGGSYEQYF
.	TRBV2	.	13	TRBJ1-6	TGTGCCAGCAACCGAGGAAACAATTCACCCCTCCACTTT	CASNRGNNSPLHF